The 30 T cell receptor beta chains reported below all come from one sample, sequenced in a study of T cell changes during pregnancy in multiple sclerosis. Libraries were prepared by immunoSEQ multiplex PCR; TCRdb keeps only in-frame clonotypes and omits some of them. This sample yields around 69,000 clones, of which more than 90% are seen a single time; approximately 2.1% belongs to the top ten. The sample consisted of peripheral blood, taken in the second trimester of pregnancy. All receptors come from a female donor in good health, enrolled as a control in a pregnancy study.

This chain joins TRBV4-2 and TRBJ2-1, with 10 bases matching TRBD2. CDR1 and CDR2 from the germline V gene are LGHNA and YNFKEQ. The junction had 8 bases not matched to a gene; V was cut back by 5 bases and J by 7 bases. The CDR3 covers 15 residues. The DNA of the CDR3 is TGTGCCAGCAGCACGGGACTAGCGTTTTGGAATGAGCAGTTCTTC. Residues: CASSTGLAFWNEQFF.

The V call is TRBV2, the J call TRBJ2-1; tentatively, D is TRBD2 (5 bases). This CDR3 comprises 15 residues. The V gene lost 7 bases and the J gene lost 0 bases, with 13 bases spanning the gap. Germline V gene sequence: CDR1 SNHLY, CDR2 FYNNEI. The CDR3, as DNA: TGTGCCAGCAAGGACTTATTCAGCTCCTACAATGAGCAGTTCTTC. It yields the protein CASKDLFSSYNEQFF.

The CDR3 DNA reads as TGTGCCAGCAGGCAAGCCGGGACAGGGGCGTACGAGCAGTACTTC. Its protein is CASRQAGTGAYEQYF. This chain connects TRBV28 to TRBJ2-7, with 10 bases fitting TRBD1. The germline V gene has CDR1 MDHEN and CDR2 SYDVKM. V shed 6 bases and J 4 bases; nucleotides not matched to a gene: 9. This CDR3 region has 15 residues.

This chain links TRBV7-9 with TRBJ2-5; 11 positions match TRBD2. The trim removed 1 base at V and 5 bases at J, leaving 3 bases unmatched. In germline, CDR1 is SEHNR, CDR2 FQNEAQ (reference sequence). The CDR3 has 15 amino acids. The DNA of the CDR3 is TGTGCCAGCAGCTTAGTGACTAGCGGGGTGGAGACCCAGTACTTC. Its translation: CASSLVTSGVETQYF.

The chain employs TRBV25-1 and TRBJ2-5, with D perhaps TRBD1 (6 bases). Trimming took 0 bases from V and 3 from J, leaving 14 bases between them. Germline V CDR1 and CDR2: MGHDK, SYGVNS. The CDR3 totals 16 residues. The CDR3 sequence is CASSEYRQGLEETQYF. The CDR3 DNA reads TGTGCCAGCAGTGAATATAGGCAGGGGTTAGAAGAGACCCAGTACTTC.

The genes are TRBV6-5 and TRBJ1-6, with 7 nucleotides matching TRBD1. This CDR3 spans 15 amino acids. V trimming: 0 bases; J trimming: 8 bases; junction bases outside the gene matches: 4. Per germline, CDR1 MNHEY and CDR2 SVGAGI. CDR3 protein: CASSYSTRGYSPLHF. The CDR3 region has the DNA TGTGCCAGCAGTTACTCGACCAGGGGGTATTCACCCCTCCACTTT.

The V gene is TRBV21-1, the J gene TRBJ2-3; the D call of TRBD1 is as the table states it, not checked on the DNA. TRBV21-1 is flagged as a pseudogene. This CDR3 comprises 16 residues. The CDR3: CASSKRGKGATDTQYF. The CDR3 DNA is TGTGCCAGCAGCAAACGGGGCAAGGGGGCAACAGATACGCAGTATTTT.

The V gene is TRBV27, the J gene TRBJ1-1, with D unclear. The CDR3 loop spans 15 amino acids. Deletions cut 0 bases from V and 1 base from J, with 9 bases between. CDR1 and CDR2 from the germline V gene are MNHEY and SMNVEV (reference sequence). The CDR3 DNA is TGTGCCAGCAGTTTATCGGTTTCGGGGAACACTGAAGCTTTCTTT. It codes for CASSLSVSGNTEAFF.

The chain is built from TRBV5-6 and TRBJ1-2; a weak D match, TRBD1 (6 bases). CDR1 SGHDT and CDR2 YYEEEE come from the germline V gene. V was pared by 4 bases and J by 4 bases, with 11 bases between. There are 13 residues in the CDR3. The CDR3 spells CASSPGVSYGYTF. The CDR3 coding sequence is TGTGCCAGCAGCCCAGGGGTCAGCTATGGCTACACCTTC.

The chain couples TRBV2 to TRBJ1-4; 8 positions match TRBD1. CDR1 is SNHLY and CDR2 is FYNNEI in the germline V gene. V lost 5 bases and J lost 0; bases outside the gene matches: 14. CDR3 length: 19 residues. CDR3 DNA: TGTGCCAGCAGTAAACGCGGACAGGGCCAAGGGGCAACTAATGAAAAACTGTTTTTT. Its protein is CASSKRGQGQGATNEKLFF.

The rearrangement links TRBV4-1 to TRBJ2-5; D is unresolved. From germline, CDR1 is MGHRA and CDR2 YSYEKL. Deletions cut 1 base from V and 1 base from J, with 13 bases between. This CDR3 is 16 amino acids long. The CDR3 sequence is CASSQGYTLSQETQYF. CDR3 coding DNA: TGCGCCAGCAGCCAAGGATACACGTTAAGCCAAGAGACCCAGTACTTC.

The rearrangement uses TRBV5-6 and TRBJ1-1; tentative D call: TRBD1 (5 bases). V lost 0 bases, J lost 11 bases, and 14 bases lay in between. This CDR3 spans 13 amino acids. The germline gives CDR1 SGHDT, CDR2 YYEEEE. CDR3 sequence (DNA): TGTGCCAGCAGCTTGGAGTTAGGAGGGACCGCTTTCTTT. Its translation: CASSLELGGTAFF.

The chain has TRBV18 and TRBJ1-1; 10 nucleotides line up with TRBD1. Trimming cost V 3 bases and J 0 bases; bases outside gene matches: 4. The CDR3 loop spans 16 amino acids. In germline, CDR1 is KGHSH, CDR2 LQKENI. The CDR3 loop reads CASSPGQGFMNTEAFF. The CDR3 DNA reads as TGTGCCAGCTCACCGGGACAGGGGTTCATGAACACTGAAGCTTTCTTT.

This clone was observed a single time. This chain joins TRBV9 and TRBJ2-2; 9 nucleotides agree with TRBD1. The junction had 11 bases not matched to a gene; V was cut back by 1 base and J by 4 bases. Germline V lookup: CDR1 SGDLS, CDR2 YYNGEE. This CDR3 is 18 amino acids long. CDR3 in amino acids: CASSVPGTGRAGTGELFF. The CDR3 DNA is TGTGCCAGCAGCGTACCCGGGACAGGGAGGGCTGGCACCGGGGAGCTGTTTTTT.

V usage is TRBV6-5 and J usage is TRBJ2-2; D gene ambiguous. The CDR3 contains 15 residues. The ends were cut back, 0 bases at V and 6 bases at J, with 11 bases in the middle. Germline CDR1 and CDR2: MNHEY and SVGAGI. The DNA for the CDR3 is TGTGCCAGCAGTTACTCGAAAATCGGTGCCGGGGAGCTGTTTTTT. Amino acid sequence: CASSYSKIGAGELFF.

This chain uses TRBV6-1 with TRBJ1-1; D perhaps matches TRBD1 (6 bases). Germline loops: CDR1 MNHNS, CDR2 SASEGT. Trimming cost V 5 bases and J 4 bases, with 14 bases left between them. The CDR3 spans 14 residues. CDR3 loop: CASSITGRITEAFF. The CDR3 DNA reads TGTGCCAGCAGTATCACAGGGCGGATCACTGAAGCTTTCTTT.

The CDR3 DNA reads as TGCGCCAGCAGGGGCACGAGCGAAAAACTGTTTTTT. Translated: CASRGTSEKLFF. The V and J genes are TRBV5-1 and TRBJ1-4; D is ambiguous. The CDR3 contains 12 residues. With 5 bases removed from V and 8 bases from J, the gap between germline ends came to 10 bases. From germline, CDR1 is SGHRS and CDR2 YFSETQ. Full variable domain (remainder filled in from reference TRBV5-1 and TRBJ1-4): KAGVTQTPRYLIKTRGQQVTLSCSPISGHRSVSWYQQTPGQGLQFLFEYFSETQRNKGNFPGRFSGRQFSNSRSEMNVSTLELGDSALYLCASRGTSEKLFFGSGTQLSVL.

This chain uses TRBV27 with TRBJ2-3, with D possibly TRBD2 on 6 matching bases. The CDR3 runs 16 residues. With 1 base removed from V and 2 bases from J, the gap between germline ends came to 13 bases. The germline gives CDR1 MNHEY, CDR2 SMNVEV (reference sequence). CDR3 DNA sequence: TGTGCCAGCAGTTTATATGGTGGGGGGTCCACAGATACGCAGTATTTT. This codes for CASSLYGGGSTDTQYF.

J is TRBJ2-7 and V is TRBV5-1; 7 bases line up with TRBD2. The CDR3 has 14 amino acids. Germline V gene data show CDR1 as SGHRS and CDR2 as YFSETQ. V trimming: 3 bases; J trimming: 3 bases; junction bases outside the gene matches: 6. CDR3 residues: CASSSAGDVYEQYF. DNA for the CDR3: TGCGCCAGCAGCTCCGCGGGGGACGTCTACGAGCAGTACTTC.

This clone was seen only once. J is TRBJ2-1 and V is TRBV7-6; 10 nucleotides match TRBD2. Unmatched junction bases numbered 1, after V lost 2 bases and J lost 0 bases. The CDR3 is made up of 16 amino acids. From germline, CDR1 is SGHVS and CDR2 FNYEAQ. The chain's CDR3 is CASSLLAGGSYNEQFF. The CDR3 nucleotides read TGTGCCAGCAGCTTATTAGCGGGGGGCTCCTACAATGAGCAGTTCTTC.

This chain joins TRBV18 and TRBJ1-1; TRBD1 is a possible D gene (6 bases). Germline CDR1 reads KGHSH; CDR2 reads LQKENI. CDR3 length: 14 amino acids. Trimming removed 3 bases at V and 3 bases at J, with 11 bases between. CDR3 loop: CASSPLAGDTEAFF. Written as DNA, the CDR3 is TGTGCCAGCTCACCGCTGGCAGGGGACACTGAAGCTTTCTTT.

V usage is TRBV28 and J usage is TRBJ1-5; no reliable D call. The CDR3 is 14 amino acids. Trimming pared 7 bases from V and 2 bases from J, leaving 12 bases between. CDR1 and CDR2 from the germline V gene are MDHEN and SYDVKM. The CDR3 protein is CASNFRSGNQPQHF. In nucleotides, the CDR3 is TGTGCCAGCAATTTCCGGTCCGGCAATCAGCCCCAGCATTTT.

V usage is TRBV7-2 and J usage is TRBJ1-5, with D maybe TRBD1 (6 bases). Between the trimmed V and J ends, which lost 4 bases and 3 bases, there was a span of 16 bases. This CDR3 is built from 16 residues. In germline, CDR1 is SGHTA, CDR2 FQGNSA. CDR3 coding DNA: TGTGCCAGCAGCTCTACAGGGATTTGGACCAATCAGCCCCAGCATTTT. Encoded protein: CASSSTGIWTNQPQHF.

This chain links TRBV27 with TRBJ2-7; TRBD2 might be the D (5 bases). Deletions cut 6 bases from V and 2 bases from J, with 11 bases between. The germline CDR1 and CDR2 sequences are MNHEY and SMNVEV (reference sequence). The CDR3 runs to 13 residues. The CDR3 DNA reads as TGTGCCAGCAGCCCGAACGGGGCCTACGAGCAGTACTTC. Translated: CASSPNGAYEQYF.

This clone was seen once. The V gene is TRBV14, the J gene TRBJ2-2, with 11 bases that match TRBD2. The CDR3 runs 19 residues. Germline V gene sequence: CDR1 SGHDN, CDR2 FVKESK. The V gene end was trimmed by 3 bases and the J gene end by 1 base; junction bases not matched to a gene: 10. The CDR3 sequence is CASSHEPFLAGGNTGELFF. As DNA, the CDR3 is TGTGCCAGCAGCCACGAACCTTTCCTAGCGGGGGGGAACACCGGGGAGCTGTTTTTT.

The CDR3 sequence is CASRGHLNTGELFF. DNA of the CDR3: TGTGCCAGCAGGGGACACTTGAACACCGGGGAGCTGTTTTTT. The rearrangement joins TRBV9 to TRBJ2-2; TRBD1 might be the D (6 bases). The CDR3 sequence is 14 residues long. CDR1 is SGDLS, CDR2 YYNGEE, per germline. V was clipped by 5 bases and J by 1 base, with 9 bases between them.

The chain uses TRBV7-2 and TRBJ2-3; 7 bases agree with TRBD2. J was trimmed by 1 base and V by 5 bases; bases with no gene match: 9. The CDR3 totals 16 residues. From germline, CDR1 is SGHTA and CDR2 FQGNSA. CDR3 DNA: TGTGCCAGCAGCCCTCGGCGGCTAGCGGGCACAGATACGCAGTATTTT. Translation: CASSPRRLAGTDTQYF.

This chain joins TRBV10-1 and TRBJ1-2, with TRBD1 matching 9 bases. V lost 6 bases, J lost 4 bases, and 15 bases stayed unmatched. The germline V gene has CDR1 WNHNN and CDR2 SYGVQD (reference sequence). CDR3 length equals 17 residues. The CDR3 DNA follows: TGCGCCAGCAGAGCCGGGACAGGGCCCAAAAACGGCTATGGCTACACCTTC. It yields the protein CASRAGTGPKNGYGYTF.

The gene calls are TRBV2 and TRBJ1-4; 7 bases map to TRBD1. Losses at the gene ends were 5 bases for V and 5 bases for J; bases not matched to a gene: 5. This CDR3 spans 14 amino acids. CDR1 is SNHLY, CDR2 FYNNEI, per germline. CDR3 coding DNA: TGTGCCAGCAGTTTTGGACAGGACAATGAAAAACTGTTTTTT. It is translated as CASSFGQDNEKLFF.

This chain links TRBV2 with TRBJ2-7; no clear D. This CDR3 is 15 amino acids long. The germline CDR1 and CDR2 sequences are SNHLY and FYNNEI. Trimming removed 0 bases at V and 3 bases at J, with 12 bases between. The CDR3 sequence is CASSEAPRVGYEQYF. The CDR3 bases are TGTGCCAGCAGTGAAGCGCCTAGAGTGGGCTACGAGCAGTACTTC. The entire variable domain, with the rest obtained from reference TRBV2 and TRBJ2-7, is as follows: EPEVTQTPSHQVTQMGQEVILRCVPISNHLYFYWYRQILGQKVEFLVSFYNNEISEKSEIFDDQFSVERPDGSNFTLKIRSTKLEDSAMYFCASSEAPRVGYEQYFGPGTRLTVT.